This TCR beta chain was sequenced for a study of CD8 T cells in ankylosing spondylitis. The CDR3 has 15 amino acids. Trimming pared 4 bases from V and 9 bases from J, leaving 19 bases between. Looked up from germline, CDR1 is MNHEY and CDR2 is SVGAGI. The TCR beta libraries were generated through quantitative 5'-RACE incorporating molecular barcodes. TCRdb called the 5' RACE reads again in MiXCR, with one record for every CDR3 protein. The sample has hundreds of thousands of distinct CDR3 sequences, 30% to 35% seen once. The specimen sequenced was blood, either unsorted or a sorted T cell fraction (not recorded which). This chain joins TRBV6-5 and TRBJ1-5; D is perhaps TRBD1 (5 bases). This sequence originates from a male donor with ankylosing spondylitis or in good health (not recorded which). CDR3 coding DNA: TGTGCCAGCAGTTCGGGATATTCGGGGGATATGCCCCAGCATTTT. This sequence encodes CASSSGYSGDMPQHF.